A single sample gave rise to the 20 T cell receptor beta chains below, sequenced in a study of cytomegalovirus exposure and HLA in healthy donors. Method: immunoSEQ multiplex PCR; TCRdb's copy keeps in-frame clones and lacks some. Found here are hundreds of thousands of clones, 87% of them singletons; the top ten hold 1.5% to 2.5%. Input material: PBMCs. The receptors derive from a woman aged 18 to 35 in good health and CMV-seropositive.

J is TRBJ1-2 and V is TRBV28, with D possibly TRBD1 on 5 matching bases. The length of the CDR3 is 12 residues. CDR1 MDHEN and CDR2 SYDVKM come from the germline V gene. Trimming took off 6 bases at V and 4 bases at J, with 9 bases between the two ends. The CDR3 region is CASSPGSYGYTF. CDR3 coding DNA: TGTGCCAGCAGCCCAGGGTCCTATGGCTACACCTTC.

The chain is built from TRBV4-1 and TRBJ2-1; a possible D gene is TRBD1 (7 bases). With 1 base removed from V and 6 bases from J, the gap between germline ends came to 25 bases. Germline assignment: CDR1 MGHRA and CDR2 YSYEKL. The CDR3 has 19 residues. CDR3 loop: CASSQVRGRGLSRANEQFF. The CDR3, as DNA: TGCGCCAGCAGCCAAGTCAGGGGGAGAGGACTAAGCCGGGCCAATGAGCAGTTCTTC.

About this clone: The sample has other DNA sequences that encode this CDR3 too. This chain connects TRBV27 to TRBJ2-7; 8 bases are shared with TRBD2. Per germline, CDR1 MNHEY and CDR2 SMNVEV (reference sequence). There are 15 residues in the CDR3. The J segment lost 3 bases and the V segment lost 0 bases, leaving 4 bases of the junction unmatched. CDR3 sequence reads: CASSLSGGGSYEQYF. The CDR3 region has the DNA TGTGCCAGCAGTTTATCCGGGGGGGGGAGCTACGAGCAGTACTTC.

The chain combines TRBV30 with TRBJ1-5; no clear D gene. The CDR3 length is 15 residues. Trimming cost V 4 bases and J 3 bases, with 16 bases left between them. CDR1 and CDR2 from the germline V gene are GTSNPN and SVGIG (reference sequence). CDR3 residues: CAWKRRNPSNQPQHF. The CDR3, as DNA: TGTGCCTGGAAGCGGCGGAATCCTTCCAATCAGCCCCAGCATTTT. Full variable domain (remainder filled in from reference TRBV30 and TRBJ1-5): SQTIHQWPATLVQPVGSPLSLECTVEGTSNPNLYWYRQAAGRGLQLLFYSVGIGQISSEVPQNLSASRPQDRQFILSSKKLLLSDSGFYLCAWKRRNPSNQPQHFGDGTRLSIL.

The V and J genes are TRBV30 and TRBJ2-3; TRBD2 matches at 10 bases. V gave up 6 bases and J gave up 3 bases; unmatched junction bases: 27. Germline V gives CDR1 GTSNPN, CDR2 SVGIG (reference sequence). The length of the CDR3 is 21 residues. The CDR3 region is CACWGFRGTSEQAGETDTQYF. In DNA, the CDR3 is TGTGCCTGCTGGGGCTTTAGGGGGACTAGCGAGCAGGCAGGGGAAACAGATACGCAGTATTTT.

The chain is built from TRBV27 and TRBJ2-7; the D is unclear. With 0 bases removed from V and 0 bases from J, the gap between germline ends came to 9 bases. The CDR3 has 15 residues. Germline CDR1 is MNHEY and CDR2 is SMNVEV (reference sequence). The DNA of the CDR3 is TGTGCCAGCAGTTTATCATCCGAGAGCTCCTACGAGCAGTACTTC. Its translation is CASSLSSESSYEQYF.

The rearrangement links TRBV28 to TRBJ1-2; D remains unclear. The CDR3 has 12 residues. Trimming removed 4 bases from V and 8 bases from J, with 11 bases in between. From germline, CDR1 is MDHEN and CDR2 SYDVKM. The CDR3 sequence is CASSSEARGYTF. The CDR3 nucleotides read TGTGCCAGCAGTTCTGAGGCGCGGGGCTACACCTTC.

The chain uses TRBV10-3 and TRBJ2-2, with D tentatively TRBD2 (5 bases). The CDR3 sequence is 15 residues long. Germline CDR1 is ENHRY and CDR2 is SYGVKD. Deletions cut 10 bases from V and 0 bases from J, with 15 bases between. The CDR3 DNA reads TGTGCCACCCTAGGACGGACTTCGAACACCGGGGAGCTGTTTTTT. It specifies CATLGRTSNTGELFF.

CDR3: CASSEDRPRNTEAFF. In nucleotides, the CDR3 is TGTGCCAGCAGTGAGGACAGACCAAGGAACACTGAAGCTTTCTTT. The chain carries TRBV6-1 and TRBJ1-1, with a weak D call TRBD1 (6 bases). Germline V lookup: CDR1 MNHNS, CDR2 SASEGT. Trimming shortened V by 3 bases and J by 1 base, and 12 bases separated the two germline ends. The length of the CDR3 is 15 residues.

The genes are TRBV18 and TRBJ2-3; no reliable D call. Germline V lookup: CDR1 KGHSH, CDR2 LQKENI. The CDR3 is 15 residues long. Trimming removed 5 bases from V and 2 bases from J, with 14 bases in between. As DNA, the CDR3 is TGTGCCAGCTCAATGGCCAGGCCCCCCACAGATACGCAGTATTTT. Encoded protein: CASSMARPPTDTQYF.

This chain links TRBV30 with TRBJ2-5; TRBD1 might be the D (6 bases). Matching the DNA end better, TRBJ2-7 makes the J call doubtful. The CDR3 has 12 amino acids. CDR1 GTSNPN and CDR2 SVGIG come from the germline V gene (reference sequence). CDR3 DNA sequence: TGTGCCTGGAGTGGAGGGGGTTACGAGCAGTACTTC. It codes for CAWSGGGYEQYF.

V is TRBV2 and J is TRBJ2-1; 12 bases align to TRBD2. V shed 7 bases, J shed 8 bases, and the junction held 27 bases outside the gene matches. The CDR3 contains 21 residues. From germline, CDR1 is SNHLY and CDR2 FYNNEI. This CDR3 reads CASNPPHPQAASGRAPDEQFF. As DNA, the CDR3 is TGTGCCAGCAACCCCCCGCACCCGCAGGCCGCTAGCGGGAGGGCCCCGGATGAGCAGTTCTTC. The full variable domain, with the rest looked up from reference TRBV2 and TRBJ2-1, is EPEVTQTPSHQVTQMGQEVILRCVPISNHLYFYWYRQILGQKVEFLVSFYNNEISEKSEIFDDQFSVERPDGSNFTLKIRSTKLEDSAMYFCASNPPHPQAASGRAPDEQFFGPGTRLTVL.

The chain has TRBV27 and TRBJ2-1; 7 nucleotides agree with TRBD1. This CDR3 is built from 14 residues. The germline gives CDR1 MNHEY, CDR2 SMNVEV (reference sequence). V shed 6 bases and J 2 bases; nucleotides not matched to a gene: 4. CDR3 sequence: CASRMGQTYNEQFF. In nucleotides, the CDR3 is TGTGCCAGCAGGATGGGACAGACCTACAATGAGCAGTTCTTC.

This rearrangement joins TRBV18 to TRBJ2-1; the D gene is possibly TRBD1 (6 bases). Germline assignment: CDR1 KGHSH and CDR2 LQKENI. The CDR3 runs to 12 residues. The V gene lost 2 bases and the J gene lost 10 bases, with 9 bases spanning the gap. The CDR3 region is CASSPSTGEQFF. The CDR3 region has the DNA TGTGCCAGCTCACCATCCACAGGGGAGCAGTTCTTC.

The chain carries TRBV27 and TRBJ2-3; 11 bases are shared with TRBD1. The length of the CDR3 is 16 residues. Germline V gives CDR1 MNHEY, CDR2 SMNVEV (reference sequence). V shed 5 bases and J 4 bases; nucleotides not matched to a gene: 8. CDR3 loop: CASSKTGTGGPDTQYF. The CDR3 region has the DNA TGTGCCAGCAGTAAAACCGGGACAGGGGGACCAGATACGCAGTATTTT.

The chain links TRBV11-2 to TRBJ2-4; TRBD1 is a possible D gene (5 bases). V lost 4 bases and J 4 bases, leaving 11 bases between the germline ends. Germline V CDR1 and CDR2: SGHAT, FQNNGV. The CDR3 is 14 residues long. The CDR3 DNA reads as TGTGCCAGCAGCTCCCAGGGATCGAAAAACATTCAGTACTTC. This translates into CASSSQGSKNIQYF.

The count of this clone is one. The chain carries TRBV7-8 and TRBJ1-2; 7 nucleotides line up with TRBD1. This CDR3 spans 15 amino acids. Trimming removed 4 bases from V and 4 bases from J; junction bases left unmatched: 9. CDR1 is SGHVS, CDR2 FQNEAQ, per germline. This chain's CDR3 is CASSSDRAKGYGYTF. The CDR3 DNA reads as TGTGCCAGCAGCTCAGACAGGGCGAAGGGCTATGGCTACACCTTC.

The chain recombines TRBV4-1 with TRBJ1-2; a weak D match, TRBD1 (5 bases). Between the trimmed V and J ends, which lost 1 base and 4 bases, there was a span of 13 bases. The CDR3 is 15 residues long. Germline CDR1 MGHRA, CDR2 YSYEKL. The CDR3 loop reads CASSQAQGFGYGYTF. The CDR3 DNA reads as TGCGCCAGCAGCCAAGCCCAGGGCTTCGGCTATGGCTACACCTTC.

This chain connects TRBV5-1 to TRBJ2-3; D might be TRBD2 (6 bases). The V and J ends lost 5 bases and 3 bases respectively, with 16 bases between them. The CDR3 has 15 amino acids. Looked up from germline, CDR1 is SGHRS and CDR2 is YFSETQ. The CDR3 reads CASRDPGGGTDTQYF. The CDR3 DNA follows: TGCGCCAGCAGAGACCCCGGGGGTGGGACAGATACGCAGTATTTT. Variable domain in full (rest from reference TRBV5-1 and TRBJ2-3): KAGVTQTPRYLIKTRGQQVTLSCSPISGHRSVSWYQQTPGQGLQFLFEYFSETQRNKGNFPGRFSGRQFSNSRSEMNVSTLELGDSALYLCASRDPGGGTDTQYFGPGTRLTVL.

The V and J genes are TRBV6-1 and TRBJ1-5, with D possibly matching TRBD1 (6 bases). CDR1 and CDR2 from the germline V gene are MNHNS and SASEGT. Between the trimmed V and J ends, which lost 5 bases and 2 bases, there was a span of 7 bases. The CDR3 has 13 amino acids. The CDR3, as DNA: TGTGCCAGCAGTCCAGGGGGCAATCAGCCCCAGCATTTT. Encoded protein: CASSPGGNQPQHF.